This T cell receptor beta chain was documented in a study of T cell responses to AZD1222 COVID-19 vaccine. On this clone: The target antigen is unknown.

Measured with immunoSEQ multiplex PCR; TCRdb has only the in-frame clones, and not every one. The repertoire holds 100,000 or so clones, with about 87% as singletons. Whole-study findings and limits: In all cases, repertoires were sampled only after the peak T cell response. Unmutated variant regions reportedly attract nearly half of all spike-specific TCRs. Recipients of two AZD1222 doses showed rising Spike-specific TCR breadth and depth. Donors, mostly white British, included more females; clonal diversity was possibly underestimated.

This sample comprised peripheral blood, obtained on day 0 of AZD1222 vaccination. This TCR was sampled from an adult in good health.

The CDR3 region is CASSYGQGTGNTIYF. The CDR3 DNA sequence: TGTGCCAGCAGTTACGGCCAGGGTACTGGAAACACCATATATTTT. The chain has TRBV6-5 and TRBJ1-3; D possibly corresponds to TRBD1 (5 bases). V was cut by 2 bases and J by 2 bases, with 10 bases left in between. This CDR3 region has 15 residues. Germline values: CDR1 MNHEY, CDR2 SVGAGI.